This section outlines one T cell receptor beta chain sequence together with its context. The germline V gene has CDR1 MNHEY and CDR2 SVGAGI. V gave up 4 bases and J gave up 2 bases, with 18 bases separating them. The CDR3 runs to 16 residues. This sample is drawn from a study of blood T cell repertoires in COVID-19. The assay was immunoSEQ multiplex PCR, and TCRdb's table has in-frame clones only and misses some. The sample has fewer than 350,000 clones, less than 85% seen once. The clonotype comes from a woman aged 45-65 years who had recovered from COVID-19. The chain combines TRBV6-5 with TRBJ2-7; perhaps TRBD2 as D (6 bases). Sequencing was carried out using PBMCs or T cells enriched from blood (not recorded which). The CDR3 is CASSFRPTRSAYEQYF. CDR3 coding DNA: TGTGCCAGCAGTTTTAGGCCGACTAGGTCCGCCTACGAGCAGTACTTC.